Below are 29 T cell receptor beta chains sequenced from a single sample in a study of T cell responses to AZD1222 COVID-19 vaccine. Sequenced by immunoSEQ multiplex PCR; TCRdb stores in-frame clones only, minus some. The sample carries about 48,000 clones, 65% to 90% recorded once. Source: peripheral blood, taken 28 days after the second AZD1222 dose. These receptors all come from an adult who received the AZD1222 COVID-19 vaccine.

The chain uses TRBV6-5 and TRBJ1-1; 7 bases match TRBD1. The CDR3 is 15 amino acids. The V gene end was trimmed by 0 bases and the J gene end by 2 bases; junction bases not matched to a gene: 3. Germline assignment: CDR1 MNHEY and CDR2 SVGAGI. The CDR3 spells CASSYSTGFNTEAFF. The CDR3 region has the DNA TGTGCCAGCAGTTACTCGACAGGGTTTAACACTGAAGCTTTCTTT.

This chain links TRBV11-3 with TRBJ2-6; D might be TRBD2 (6 bases). V lost 5 bases and J 2 bases, leaving 13 bases between the germline ends. There are 16 residues in the CDR3. Germline V gives CDR1 SGHNT, CDR2 YENEEA. In nucleotides, the CDR3 is TGTGCCAGCAGCGGCCTCGGGGGTACTGGGGCCAACGTCCTGACTTTC. Translated: CASSGLGGTGANVLTF.

V usage is TRBV10-1 and J usage is TRBJ1-5, with D perhaps matching TRBD1 (6 bases). CDR3 size: 12 residues. Germline-derived CDR1 and CDR2 are WNHNN and SYGVQD (reference sequence). Trimming stripped 7 bases from V and 5 bases from J, with 9 bases between. This CDR3 is CASIGQHQPQHF. The CDR3 coding sequence is TGCGCCAGCATTGGACAGCATCAGCCCCAGCATTTT.

This clone has only a few counts. V is TRBV11-2 and J is TRBJ2-7, with D perhaps TRBD1 (6 bases). V was trimmed by 2 bases and J by 5 bases, leaving 16 bases between them. The CDR3 sequence is 15 residues long. Germline-derived CDR1 and CDR2 are SGHAT and FQNNGV. DNA for the CDR3: TGTGCCAGCAGCTTAAGGATCGGCAGGGGAAACGAGCAGTACTTC. Its translation: CASSLRIGRGNEQYF.

This chain connects TRBV4-2 to TRBJ2-7, with 7 bases identical to TRBD1. The CDR3 spans 17 residues. V dropped 1 base and J dropped 4; count of bases not matched to a gene: 13. CDR1 and CDR2 from the germline V gene are LGHNA and YNFKEQ. The CDR3 spells CASSQGRDSFYSYEQYF. The DNA for the CDR3 is TGTGCCAGCAGCCAAGGCCGGGACAGTTTTTATTCTTACGAGCAGTACTTC.

This sequence joins TRBV10-2 and TRBJ2-7; 7 nucleotides agree with TRBD2. The CDR3 totals 15 residues. V shed 7 bases and J 5 bases; nucleotides not matched to a gene: 14. The germline CDR1 and CDR2 sequences are WSHSY and SAAADI. CDR3: CASTPSGTIRDEQYF. The CDR3 region has the DNA TGCGCCAGCACCCCCAGCGGGACTATACGGGACGAGCAGTACTTC.

CDR3: CASSAGENTEAFF. The CDR3 DNA follows: TGCGCCAGCAGCGCCGGGGAGAACACTGAAGCTTTCTTT. The gene calls are TRBV5-1 and TRBJ1-1; D unresolved. Between the trimmed V and J ends, which lost 4 bases and 1 base, there was a span of 8 bases. Germline V CDR1 and CDR2: SGHRS, YFSETQ. The CDR3 extends over 13 amino acids.

This chain joins TRBV6-2 or TRBV6-3 and TRBJ2-1, with TRBD2 matching 7 bases. The CDR3 extends over 12 amino acids. With 2 bases clipped from V and 11 bases from J, the junction kept 3 bases outside the gene matches. Per the germline V gene, CDR1 is MNHEY and CDR2 is SVGEGT. CDR3 protein: CASSYPGRQQFF. CDR3 sequence (DNA): TGTGCCAGCAGTTACCCCGGGAGGCAGCAGTTCTTC.

This rearrangement joins TRBV5-1 to TRBJ2-5, with D maybe TRBD2 (5 bases). The CDR3 is 16 amino acids. Germline lookup yields CDR1 SGHRS and CDR2 YFSETQ. Deletions cut 0 bases from V and 1 base from J, with 13 bases between. CDR3 loop: CASSLGGGRIQETQYF. CDR3 coding DNA: TGCGCCAGCAGCTTGGGAGGAGGCCGAATCCAAGAGACCCAGTACTTC.

This chain connects TRBV27 to TRBJ1-1; no reliable D call. Deletions cut 1 base from V and 4 bases from J, with 13 bases between. Germline CDR1 is MNHEY and CDR2 is SMNVEV (reference sequence). This CDR3 contains 15 residues. This chain's CDR3 is CASSLYPERLTEAFF. CDR3 nucleotide sequence: TGTGCCAGCAGTTTATACCCGGAAAGGCTCACTGAAGCTTTCTTT.

J is TRBJ2-7 and V is TRBV18; 9 bases are shared with TRBD2. Germline-derived CDR1 and CDR2 are KGHSH and LQKENI. This CDR3 region has 16 residues. Losses at the gene ends were 3 bases for V and 7 bases for J; bases not matched to a gene: 13. The CDR3, as DNA: TGTGCCAGCTCACCTCGAGGGGCGGGAGGGCCGGAAGAGCAGTACTTC. Protein sequence: CASSPRGAGGPEEQYF.

V usage is TRBV24-1 and J usage is TRBJ2-5, with TRBD2 matching over 15 bases. The J segment lost 0 bases and the V segment lost 4 bases, leaving 8 bases of the junction unmatched. Germline assignment: CDR1 KGHDR and CDR2 SFDVKD. The CDR3 is 19 amino acids. The CDR3 here is CATSDPGLAGGLNQETQYF. In DNA, the CDR3 is TGTGCCACCAGTGACCCGGGACTAGCGGGAGGATTAAACCAAGAGACCCAGTACTTC.

This clone occurred a few times. The chain couples TRBV9 to TRBJ1-2, with 8 positions matching TRBD1. With V trimmed by 3 bases and J by 5 bases, 3 bases remained unmatched. The CDR3 totals 13 residues. Germline CDR1 SGDLS, CDR2 YYNGEE. CDR3 in amino acids: CASSAWTGYGYTF. The CDR3 DNA is TGTGCCAGCAGCGCCTGGACAGGGTATGGCTACACCTTC. The variable domain in full, with the rest retrieved from reference TRBV9 and TRBJ1-2, is DSGVTQTPKHLITATGQRVTLRCSPRSGDLSVYWYQQSLDQGLQFLIQYYNGEERAKGNILERFSAQQFPDLHSELNLSSLELGDSALYFCASSAWTGYGYTFGSGTRLTVV.

The chain recombines TRBV3-1 (or the pseudogene TRBV3-2) with TRBJ1-2; 7 bases map to TRBD1. The V gene end was trimmed by 4 bases and the J gene end by 3 bases; junction bases not matched to a gene: 11. CDR3 length equals 16 residues. Germline V CDR1 and CDR2: LGHDT, YNNKEL (reference sequence). Here the CDR3 reads CASSLSYTGAHYGYTF. The CDR3 nucleotides are TGTGCCAGCAGCCTTAGTTATACAGGGGCCCACTATGGCTACACCTTC.

This clone turned up a few times. The chain has TRBV7-8 and TRBJ1-2; perhaps TRBD1 as D (6 bases). Trimming left V 4 bases short and J 8 bases short, with 20 bases between. The germline V gene has CDR1 SGHVS and CDR2 FQNEAQ. The CDR3 has 15 residues. The CDR3 loop reads CASSSPKQGGWGYTF. DNA for the CDR3: TGTGCCAGCAGCTCACCTAAACAGGGAGGTTGGGGCTACACCTTC.

This clone rates as medium-sized. The CDR3 region has the DNA TGTGCCAGCACCACTGGACTAGCGGGAGGGGAAGAGACCCAGTACTTC. Residues: CASTTGLAGGEETQYF. The rearrangement uses TRBV5-4 and TRBJ2-5; 15 bases are shared with TRBD2. Germline V CDR1 and CDR2: SGHNT, YYREEE (reference sequence). V lost 6 bases to trimming and J lost 3 bases; unmatched junction nucleotides: 6. CDR3 size: 16 residues.

The chain carries TRBV19 and TRBJ1-1; the match to TRBD1 covers 7 bases. This CDR3 comprises 14 residues. The V gene end was trimmed by 0 bases and the J gene end by 3 bases; junction bases not matched to a gene: 1. In germline, CDR1 is LNHDA, CDR2 SQIVND (reference sequence). The CDR3 sequence is CASSIDRGDTEAFF. In DNA form, the CDR3 reads TGTGCCAGTAGTATAGACAGGGGGGACACTGAAGCTTTCTTT.

J is TRBJ2-3 and V is TRBV5-1; D is possibly TRBD1 (5 bases). This CDR3 contains 15 residues. The V end lost 1 base, the J end lost 6 bases, and 15 bases lay between the germline ends. The germline CDR1 and CDR2 sequences are SGHRS and YFSETQ. CDR3 protein: CASSLFPGMGDTQYF. The CDR3 nucleotides read TGCGCCAGCAGCTTGTTTCCAGGGATGGGGGATACGCAGTATTTT.

The rearrangement uses TRBV28 and TRBJ1-1; D is ambiguous. V shed 6 bases and J shed 10 bases, with 18 bases lying between them. CDR3 length equals 13 residues. Germline lookup yields CDR1 MDHEN and CDR2 SYDVKM. This CDR3 reads CASSSGVGRVAFF. CDR3 DNA sequence: TGTGCCAGCAGCTCCGGGGTCGGCCGGGTAGCTTTCTTT.

The chain combines TRBV9 with TRBJ2-3, with D perhaps TRBD2 (6 bases). The CDR3 extends over 17 amino acids. Deletions cut 5 bases from V and 0 bases from J, with 19 bases between. From germline, CDR1 is SGDLS and CDR2 YYNGEE. CDR3 nucleotides: TGTGCCAGCAGTTATAGCGGAGGGAGACTTAGCACAGATACGCAGTATTTT. This gives the protein CASSYSGGRLSTDTQYF.

The chain combines TRBV5-1 with TRBJ2-5, with 8 bases fitting TRBD1. The length of the CDR3 is 14 residues. Per the germline V gene, CDR1 is SGHRS and CDR2 is YFSETQ. V trimming: 4 bases; J trimming: 5 bases; junction bases outside the gene matches: 7. The CDR3 DNA reads TGCGCCAGCAGCGGAGACAGGGGCGGGGAGACCCAGTACTTC. As protein: CASSGDRGGETQYF.

V is TRBV2 and J is TRBJ2-3, with 8 bases lining up with TRBD2. Unmatched junction bases numbered 2, after V lost 3 bases and J lost 0 bases. This CDR3 is 15 amino acids long. Germline CDR1 and CDR2: SNHLY and FYNNEI. The CDR3 protein is CASSELAGSTDTQYF. The CDR3 DNA is TGTGCCAGCAGTGAGTTAGCGGGGAGCACAGATACGCAGTATTTT.

The chain combines TRBV6-5 with TRBJ1-4, with 10 bases aligning to TRBD1. J was trimmed by 8 bases and V by 6 bases; bases with no gene match: 6. The CDR3 contains 14 residues. Germline V gene sequence: CDR1 MNHEY, CDR2 SVGAGI. The CDR3 reads CASRPGQGWEKLFF. The CDR3, as DNA: TGTGCCAGCAGACCGGGACAGGGGTGGGAAAAACTGTTTTTT.

The chain uses TRBV7-2 and TRBJ2-7; D possibly corresponds to TRBD2 (5 bases). Germline lookup yields CDR1 SGHTA and CDR2 FQGNSA. Trimming pared 4 bases from V and 3 bases from J, leaving 16 bases between. The CDR3 is 15 residues long. CDR3 nucleotide sequence: TGTGCCAGCAGCTACTCCGTGGGGAGCTTCTACGAGCAGTACTTC. Protein: CASSYSVGSFYEQYF.

This chain uses TRBV14 with TRBJ2-1, with 8 positions matching TRBD2. The V segment lost 0 bases and the J segment 14 bases; nucleotides outside the gene matches: 9. This CDR3 contains 14 residues. Germline CDR1 is SGHDN and CDR2 is FVKESK. For the CDR3, the DNA is TGTGCCAGCAGCCAAGATTTCGGGAGGGGCGAGGAGTTCTTC. This sequence encodes CASSQDFGRGEEFF.

The rearrangement joins TRBV11-3 to TRBJ2-1; TRBD2 matches 10 bases. This CDR3 region has 15 residues. Germline assignment: CDR1 SGHNT and CDR2 YENEEA. Germline trimming cut 11 bases from V and 7 bases from J; bases unmatched to any gene: 14. DNA of the CDR3: TGTGCCGTTTCTTCAGCGGGAGGGCTTGTGAATGAGCAGTTCTTC. Translated: CAVSSAGGLVNEQFF.

The chain recombines TRBV19 with TRBJ2-3, with unresolved D. The CDR3 has 13 residues. The V and J ends lost 5 bases and 0 bases respectively, with 6 bases between them. CDR1 and CDR2 (germline): LNHDA, SQIVND (reference sequence). The CDR3 DNA sequence: TGTGCCAGTAGTCAGGCTAGCACAGATACGCAGTATTTT. It is translated as CASSQASTDTQYF.

This clone was recorded a few times. The chain has TRBV2 and TRBJ1-5; TRBD1 matches at 10 bases. V shed 8 bases and J 6 bases; nucleotides not matched to a gene: 7. Germline V gives CDR1 SNHLY, CDR2 FYNNEI. There are 14 residues in the CDR3. CDR3 sequence: CASSGQGLGQPQHF. The CDR3 DNA is TGTGCCAGCTCGGGACAGGGGCTAGGTCAGCCCCAGCATTTT.

This clone was recorded only once. The sample contains more than one DNA sequence encoding this CDR3. The chain carries TRBV29-1 and TRBJ1-5; 7 bases map to TRBD1. Per the germline V gene, CDR1 is SQVTM and CDR2 is ANQGSEA. The CDR3 sequence is 13 residues long. J gave up 5 bases and V 7 bases, and 8 bases lay outside the gene matches. The CDR3 reads CSARQGGDQPQHF. The CDR3 region has the DNA TGCAGCGCCCGACAGGGTGGGGATCAGCCCCAGCATTTT.